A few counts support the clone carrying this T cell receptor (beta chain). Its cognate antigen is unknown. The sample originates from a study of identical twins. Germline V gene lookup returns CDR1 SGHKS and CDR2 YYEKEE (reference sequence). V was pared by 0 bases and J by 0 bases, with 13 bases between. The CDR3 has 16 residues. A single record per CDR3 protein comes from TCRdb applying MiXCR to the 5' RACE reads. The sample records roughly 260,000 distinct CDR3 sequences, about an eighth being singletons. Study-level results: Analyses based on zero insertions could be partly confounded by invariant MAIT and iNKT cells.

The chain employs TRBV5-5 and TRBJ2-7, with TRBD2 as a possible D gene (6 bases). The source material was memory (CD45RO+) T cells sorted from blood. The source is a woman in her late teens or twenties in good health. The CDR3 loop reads CASSLVRGASSYEQYF. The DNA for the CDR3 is TGTGCCAGCAGCTTGGTTCGCGGGGCGAGCTCCTACGAGCAGTACTTC.